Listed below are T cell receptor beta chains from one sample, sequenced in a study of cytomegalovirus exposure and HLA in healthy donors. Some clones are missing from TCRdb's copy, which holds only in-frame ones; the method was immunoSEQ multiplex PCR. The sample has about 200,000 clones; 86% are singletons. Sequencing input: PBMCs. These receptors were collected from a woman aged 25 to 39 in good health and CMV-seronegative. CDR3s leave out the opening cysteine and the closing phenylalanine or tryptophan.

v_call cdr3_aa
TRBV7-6 ASSSGLAGGRSEQF
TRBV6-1 ASSRQYFAF
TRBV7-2 ASSLTRESVYEQY
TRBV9 ASSVGGGQHTEAF
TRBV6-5 AGSRGPRYEQY
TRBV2 ASSDPGTVSYEQY
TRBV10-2 ASSEDSHNRPQH
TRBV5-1 ASSPGGRDSPLH
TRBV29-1 SVPFGQGFSGANVLT
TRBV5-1 ASSLDRGTDTQY
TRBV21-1 ASSKALCSGTDPYNEQF
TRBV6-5 ASRPHRRNYGYT
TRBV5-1 ASSWDRQTDTQY
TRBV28 ASSFRGGARDTEAF
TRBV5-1 ASSVTGQGSAGELF
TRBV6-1 ASSEAQLAGAETQY
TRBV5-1 ASSGDRGRFNRNEQF
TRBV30 AWSATGVTEAF
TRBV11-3 ASSLDRVDTQY
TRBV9 ASSVGAGGFYEQY
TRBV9 ASSVDGGIGEQY
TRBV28 ASSFLRLASSYNEQF
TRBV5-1 ASSLGGGGTDTQY
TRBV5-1 ASSLEYPLEGTGELF
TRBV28 ASSFVLAGVREQY
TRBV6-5 ASREGVDITGELF